This T cell receptor (beta chain) was recorded in a study of blood T cell repertoires in COVID-19. There are 16 residues in the CDR3. From germline, CDR1 is LGHDT and CDR2 YNNKEL (reference sequence). The J segment lost 9 bases and the V segment lost 2 bases, leaving 12 bases of the junction unmatched. Sequencing was performed with immunoSEQ multiplex PCR; in TCRdb, only in-frame clones are kept and a portion is missing. The table has approximately 71,000 clones, less than 95% seen once. Input material: peripheral blood. V is TRBV3-1 (or the pseudogene TRBV3-2) and J is TRBJ2-4, with TRBD2 matching 8 bases. The source is a young woman with acute or convalescent COVID-19. In nucleotides, the CDR3 is TGTGCCAGCAGCCAAATCCCGGGACTAGGTCAGGGCATTCAGTACTTC. This translates into CASSQIPGLGQGIQYF.